One T cell receptor (beta chain) is described in this entry. The antigen is undetermined. This sample is part of a study of T cell repertoires in cytomegalovirus infection. Background on the study: Public TCR beta signatures indicated both CMV infection and matching HLA type. Study-level results: CMV carriers with the relevant HLA were identified by cumulative public TCR beta family frequency.

Germline CDR1 and CDR2: MNHEY and SVGEGT. The ends lost 4 bases at V and 5 bases at J; junction bases unmatched: 8. The CDR3 extends over 14 amino acids. TCRdb itself ran the reads through MiXCR, one entry per CDR3 protein. The profile shows some 170,000 distinct CDR3 sequences, roughly 17% of them singletons. The specimen sequenced was CD8+ T cells from PBMCs. The receptor was derived from a human donor in good health (CMV status not recorded). Some clones in this sample may be carry-over from other donors' samples. V gene TRBV6-2 or TRBV6-3 combines with J gene TRBJ2-7, with 7 nucleotides matching TRBD1. The CDR3 DNA reads TGTGCCAGCAGTTCTACAGGGGTGACAGACGAGCAGTACTTC. It translates to CASSSTGVTDEQYF.